Each of the 12 T cell receptor beta chains below was sequenced from the same sample in a study of cytomegalovirus exposure and HLA in healthy donors. Measured with immunoSEQ multiplex PCR; TCRdb has only the in-frame clones, and not every one. The sample carries about 130,000 clones, roughly 95% recorded once. Sequenced input: PBMCs. Receptor source: a young man in good health and CMV-seronegative.

The CDR3, as DNA: TGTGCCATCAACGAGCGGGAGAGCACAGATACGCAGTATTTT. Translation: CAINERESTDTQYF. V usage is TRBV10-3 and J usage is TRBJ2-3; 8 nucleotides line up with TRBD2. This CDR3 is built from 14 residues. The germline V gene encodes CDR1 ENHRY and CDR2 SYGVKD. Unmatched junction bases numbered 3, after V lost 7 bases and J lost 0 bases.

This chain joins TRBV7-9 and TRBJ1-1, with D possibly matching TRBD1 (6 bases). The germline V gene has CDR1 SEHNR and CDR2 FQNEAQ (reference sequence). Deletions cut 3 bases from V and 1 base from J, with 9 bases between. The CDR3 consists of 14 residues. As DNA, the CDR3 is TGTGCCAGCAGCTTCCAGACAGGGAACACTGAAGCTTTCTTT. It is translated as CASSFQTGNTEAFF. The full variable domain, completed using reference TRBV7-9 and TRBJ1-1, is DTGVSQNPRHKITKRGQNVTFRCDPISEHNRLYWYRQTLGQGPEFLTYFQNEAQLEKSRLLSDRFSAERPKGSFSTLEIQRTEQGDSAMYLCASSFQTGNTEAFFGQGTRLTVV.

CDR3 DNA: TGTGCCAGTAGTATTCAGGGGCCTCAAGTCTCTGGGGCCAACGTCCTGACTTTC. Encoded protein: CASSIQGPQVSGANVLTF. The V call is TRBV19, the J call TRBJ2-6; TRBD1 might be the D (6 bases). CDR3 size: 18 residues. Between the trimmed V and J ends, which lost 3 bases and 0 bases, there was a span of 15 bases. CDR1 LNHDA and CDR2 SQIVND come from the germline V gene (reference sequence).

The chain recombines TRBV19 with TRBJ1-2; TRBD1 agrees at 7 bases. Germline CDR1 reads LNHDA; CDR2 reads SQIVND (reference sequence). V dropped 7 bases and J dropped 4; count of bases not matched to a gene: 12. This CDR3 region has 15 residues. This CDR3 is CASTSRQGASYGYTF. The CDR3 DNA reads TGTGCCAGTACCTCCCGACAGGGAGCCTCCTATGGCTACACCTTC.

This chain connects TRBV14 to TRBJ2-5, with D perhaps TRBD2 (6 bases). V was pared by 3 bases and J by 7 bases, with 15 bases between. The germline gives CDR1 SGHDN, CDR2 FVKESK. The CDR3 sequence is 14 residues long. This CDR3 is CASSQVGRSGTQYF. The CDR3 DNA reads TGTGCCAGCAGCCAGGTGGGGAGGAGCGGGACCCAGTACTTC.

The V call is TRBV7-3, the J call TRBJ2-7; D perhaps matches TRBD1 (6 bases). Germline V gene data show CDR1 as SGHTA and CDR2 as FQGTGA. The CDR3 is made up of 15 amino acids. The V and J ends lost 5 bases and 1 base respectively, with 15 bases between them. The CDR3 DNA reads TGTGCCAGCAGCACGTCCCCCGGACAGTCCTACGAGCAGTACTTC. This gives the protein CASSTSPGQSYEQYF.

V usage is TRBV7-9 and J usage is TRBJ2-7; no firm D call. Germline loops: CDR1 SEHNR, CDR2 FQNEAQ (reference sequence). The CDR3 is 13 amino acids. The germline V and J ends were trimmed by 4 bases and 0 bases, with 7 bases remaining between them. For the CDR3, the DNA is TGTGCCAGCAGCTCCCGTAGCTCCTACGAGCAGTACTTC. The encoded protein is CASSSRSSYEQYF.

This chain links TRBV30 with TRBJ1-5; 7 bases are a match to TRBD1. The CDR3 sequence is 14 residues long. After removal of 1 base from V and 7 bases from J, the junction contained 7 bases not matched to a gene. Germline V lookup: CDR1 GTSNPN, CDR2 SVGIG (reference sequence). The CDR3 sequence is CAWSGGTVGQPQHF. The CDR3 nucleotides read TGTGCCTGGAGTGGGGGGACAGTCGGCCAGCCCCAGCATTTT.

The chain joins TRBV7-2 to TRBJ2-7; D may be TRBD2 (6 bases). This CDR3 contains 14 residues. The V and J ends lost 5 bases and 6 bases respectively, with 17 bases between them. The V gene's germline CDR1 is SGHTA and CDR2 FQGNSA. CDR3 coding DNA: TGTGCCAGCAGCCGCTATTTCCGGGGGTCCGAGCAGTACTTC. It encodes CASSRYFRGSEQYF. The variable domain in full, with the rest retrieved from reference TRBV7-2 and TRBJ2-7, is GAGVSQSPSNKVTEKGKDVELRCDPISGHTALYWYRQSLGQGLEFLIYFQGNSAPDKSGLPSDRFSAERTGGSVSTLTIQRTQQEDSAVYLCASSRYFRGSEQYFGPGTRLTVT.

This clone occurred once. The J gene is TRBJ2-1, the V gene TRBV19, with D maybe TRBD1 (5 bases). The CDR3 has 17 residues. Per the germline V gene, CDR1 is LNHDA and CDR2 is SQIVND (reference sequence). Between the trimmed V and J ends, which lost 6 bases and 2 bases, there was a span of 20 bases. As DNA, the CDR3 is TGTGCCAGTAGCCCAATGCCAGCGACAGCTACCTACAATGAGCAGTTCTTC. Translating it yields CASSPMPATATYNEQFF.

This clone was counted a single time. The chain recombines TRBV7-9 with TRBJ1-3; perhaps TRBD1 as D (5 bases). The germline V and J ends were trimmed by 0 bases and 8 bases, with 11 bases remaining between them. The CDR3 has 14 residues. Looked up from germline, CDR1 is SEHNR and CDR2 is FQNEAQ (reference sequence). Here the CDR3 DNA reads TGTGCCAGCAGCTTAGCAGGAGGGGACTACACCATATATTTT. Its protein product is CASSLAGGDYTIYF.

The rearrangement joins TRBV5-4 to TRBJ1-5; 7 bases are a match to TRBD1. V shed 2 bases, J shed 0 bases, and the junction held 8 bases outside the gene matches. The length of the CDR3 is 17 residues. The germline V gene encodes CDR1 SGHNT and CDR2 YYREEE (reference sequence). In DNA, the CDR3 is TGTGCCAGCAGCTTAGACCGGGACAGCTATAGCAATCAGCCCCAGCATTTT. Protein product: CASSLDRDSYSNQPQHF.